The following is a T cell receptor beta chain sequence with its context. With a much larger clone just one base away, this may be a read error. Trimming cost V 10 bases and J 7 bases, with 19 bases left between them. Germline V gene data show CDR1 as ENHRY and CDR2 as SYGVKD. This CDR3 spans 13 amino acids. This sample stems from a study of spatial heterogeneity in lung cancer. For the study at large: For the average unique TCR and UMI combination, more than nine occurrences appeared in raw reads.

Described time point: blood at routine non-recurrence follow-up after resection. TCRdb redid the calling of the 5' RACE reads with MiXCR, one entry per CDR3 protein. In the table there are around 40,000 distinct CDR3 sequences, approximately 8% of which are singletons. This specimen was PBMCs, taken at follow-up. The TCR comes from a male donor with early-stage non-small cell lung cancer. This sequence joins TRBV10-3 and TRBJ2-5, with D maybe TRBD2 (7 bases). In DNA, the CDR3 is TGTGCCAGCAGGAGACAGGCGGGGGTGACCCAGTACTTC. This translates into CASRRQAGVTQYF.